This TCR beta chain was sequenced for a study of sequential checkpoint blockade in melanoma. Study as a whole: 91 pretreatment tumor DNA samples were TCRβ immunosequenced.

Germline values: CDR1 SGHNT, CDR2 YENEEA. The CDR3 totals 17 residues. V shed 5 bases, J shed 5 bases, and the junction held 14 bases outside the gene matches. Treatment denoted: randomized to nivolumab then ipilimumab (arm A) or the reverse (arm B). Clones were sequenced by immunoSEQ multiplex PCR, and TCRdb holds only the in-frame ones, with some missing. The repertoire has about 6,100 clones, 25% to 30% of them found once; the top ten carry around 9.8%. This clone was counted ten times or more. The antigen is unknown. Regarding the study as a whole: Tumor T-cell fraction and clonality correlated with PD-L1 and CD8+ counts. Patients with week-13 increases in T-cell fraction and clonality benefited about 30 times more often. Response in arm A was associated with pretreatment TIL clonality.

This chain joins TRBV11-3 and TRBJ1-4; 7 bases map to TRBD1. The receptor was isolated from a human donor with melanoma. The sample in question was tumor tissue (inferred from file names), obtained from a patient given nivolumab and ipilimumab in sequence. The DNA for the CDR3 is TGTGCCAGCAGCATGCGGACAGGCGCCAAATCCAATGAAAAACTGTTTTTT. Translating it yields CASSMRTGAKSNEKLFF. The full variable domain, completed using reference TRBV11-3 and TRBJ1-4, is EAGVVQSPRYKIIEKKQPVAFWCNPISGHNTLYWYLQNLGQGPELLIRYENEEAVDDSQLPKDRFSAERLKGVDSTLKIQPAELGDSAVYLCASSMRTGAKSNEKLFFGSGTQLSVL.